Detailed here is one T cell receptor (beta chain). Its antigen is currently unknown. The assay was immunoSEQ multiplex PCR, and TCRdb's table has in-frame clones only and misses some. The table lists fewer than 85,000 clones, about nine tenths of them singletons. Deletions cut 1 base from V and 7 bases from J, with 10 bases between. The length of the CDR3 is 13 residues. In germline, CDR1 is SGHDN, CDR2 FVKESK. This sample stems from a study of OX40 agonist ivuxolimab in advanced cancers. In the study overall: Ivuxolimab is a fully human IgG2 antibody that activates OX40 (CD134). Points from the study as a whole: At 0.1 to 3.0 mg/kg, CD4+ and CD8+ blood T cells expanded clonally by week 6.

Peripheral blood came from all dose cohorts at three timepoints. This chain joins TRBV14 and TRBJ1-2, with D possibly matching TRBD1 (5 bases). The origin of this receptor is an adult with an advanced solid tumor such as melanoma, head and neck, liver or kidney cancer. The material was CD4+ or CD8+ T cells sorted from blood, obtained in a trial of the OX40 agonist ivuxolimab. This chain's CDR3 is CASSQGTFSGYTF. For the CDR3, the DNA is TGTGCCAGCAGCCAAGGGACATTCAGTGGCTACACCTTC.